This TCR beta chain appears in the sequencing data of a study of T cells in Graves' hyperthyroidism and ophthalmopathy. Germline CDR1 DFQATT, CDR2 SNEGSKA (reference sequence). This CDR3 has 15 residues. Trimming shortened V by 5 bases and J by 3 bases, and 20 bases separated the two germline ends. There are many counts of this clonotype. The study left out patients who had uncontrolled infection, other autoimmune disease, pregnancy or lactation. The sample of blood was obtained at first hyperthyroidism diagnosis (before any ophthalmopathy symptoms). Fresh peripheral blood, 10 ml, yielded the PBMCs. The investigators amplified TCR beta CDR3 regions from RNA transcripts. TCR CDR3 regions were first amplified by RT-PCR with HTBI primers. Via MiXCR, TCRdb re-called the multiplex PCR reads, giving one row per CDR3 protein. The sample lists under 300,000 distinct CDR3 sequences; 20% to 25% were seen once.

The TCR sequence derives from a man in his forties or fifties with Graves' hyperthyroidism that later progressed to Graves' ophthalmopathy. Material for sequencing was blood. The genes are TRBV20-1 and TRBJ2-7, with D possibly being TRBD1 (6 bases). The CDR3 region has the DNA TGCAGTGCTTGGACCGGGACATCGGGTAACTACGAGCAGTACTTC. Protein sequence: CSAWTGTSGNYEQYF.